This record concerns one TCR beta chain sequence. What it binds is not known. This sample is drawn from a study of T-cell memory formation after mild COVID-19. Study-wide context: There were largely donor-specific TCR clusters. The study, taken as a whole, reports: Mainly CM and EM harbored the contracting CD4+ clones; mainly EMRA harbored the CD8+ ones. Detection of some responders pre-infection suggested pre-existing cross-reactive memory T cells participated. Whether day 37 second-wave clones are SARS-CoV-2-specific was not confirmed.

This CDR3 contains 14 residues. J lost 5 bases, V lost 5 bases, and 7 bases had no gene match. Germline CDR1 SGHVS, CDR2 FQNEAQ. TCRdb re-analysed the 5' RACE reads in MiXCR, keeping a single row per CDR3 protein. The sample gives fewer than 35,000 distinct CDR3 sequences, around 15% of which show up once; 1.4% is in the top ten. This clonotype was obtained from an adult who had mild COVID-19 (a few samples of this study predate the infection). Cell type and time point are not known. The chain employs TRBV7-8 and TRBJ2-5; TRBD1 matches 8 bases. The specimen sequenced was PBMCs or a T cell subset sorted from them (not recorded which). The CDR3: CASSPGGYSETQYF. For the CDR3, the DNA is TGTGCCAGCAGCCCAGGGGGCTATTCGGAGACCCAGTACTTC.